Included here is one TCR beta chain sequence, with context. As yet, its antigen is unknown. The CDR3 is 13 residues long. Trimming left V 0 bases short and J 3 bases short, with 6 bases between. Germline assignment: CDR1 SGHRS and CDR2 YFSETQ. The data stem from a study of brain T cells in children with intractable seizures. The data were produced by immunoSEQ multiplex PCR, yet TCRdb's version contains in-frame clones alone and is incomplete. This table has about 350,000 clones, more than 85% appearing once. Stated time point: blood from clinic visit 5 months post-surgery; TSC patient then seizure free. Sequencing was limited to surgery cases with top T cell transcript signatures in brain tissue. Notes on the study in general: HCMV serostatus was not known, and viral specificity came from CDR3 similarity only.

The chain joins TRBV5-1 to TRBJ2-5; D not certain. The sample was peripheral blood, taken roughly 5 months after surgery. The receptor comes from a boy younger than two with tuberous sclerosis and intractable seizures. The CDR3 region has the DNA TGCGCCAGCAGCTTGGGGGGAAAAGAGACCCAGTACTTC. Its protein is CASSLGGKETQYF. The variable domain in full, completed from reference TRBV5-1 and TRBJ2-5, reads KAGVTQTPRYLIKTRGQQVTLSCSPISGHRSVSWYQQTPGQGLQFLFEYFSETQRNKGNFPGRFSGRQFSNSRSEMNVSTLELGDSALYLCASSLGGKETQYFGPGTRLLVL.